This entry describes one T cell receptor (beta chain). Time point meaning: patch test 3, about 24 weeks after DPC sensitization. The treatment: therapeutic diphenylcyclopropenone sensitization with weekly scalp DPC. The sample belongs to a study of human T cells and chemical hapten exposure. TCRdb analysed the RACE reads with MiXCR anew, one entry per CDR3 protein. The table records over 150,000 distinct CDR3 sequences, about a quarter of them present only once. This CDR3 is built from 12 residues. Trimming shortened V by 0 bases and J by 10 bases, and 5 bases separated the two germline ends. The V gene's germline CDR1 is SGDLS and CDR2 YYNGEE.

The chain is built from TRBV9 and TRBJ1-6; D is undetermined. The clonotype originates from a woman aged 18-29 years with alopecia areata. Some clones in this sample may be carry-over from other donors' samples. The sample here was whole blood, taken in connection with sensitization to the hapten diphenylcyclopropenone (DPC). The CDR3 region has the DNA TGTGCCAGCAGCGTAGGGGAGTCACCCCTCCACTTT. Amino acid sequence: CASSVGESPLHF.